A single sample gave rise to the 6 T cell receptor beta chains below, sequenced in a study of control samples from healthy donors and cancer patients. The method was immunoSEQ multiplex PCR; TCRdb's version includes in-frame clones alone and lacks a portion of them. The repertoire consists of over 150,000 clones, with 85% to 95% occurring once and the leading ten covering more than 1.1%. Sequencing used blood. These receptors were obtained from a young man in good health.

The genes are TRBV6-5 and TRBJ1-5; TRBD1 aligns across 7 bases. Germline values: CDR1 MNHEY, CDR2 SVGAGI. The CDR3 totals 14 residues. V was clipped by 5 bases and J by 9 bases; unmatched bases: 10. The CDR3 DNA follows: TGTGCCAGCAGTCGAGAACAGGGGTCGAGGCCCCAGCATTTT. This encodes CASSREQGSRPQHF.

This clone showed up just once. The CDR3, as DNA: TGTGCCAGCAGCCAGACTTTATTTAATTCCTACAATGAGCAGTTCTTC. It is translated as CASSQTLFNSYNEQFF. This chain connects TRBV4-2 to TRBJ2-1; no reliable D call. This CDR3 contains 16 residues. CDR1 is LGHNA and CDR2 is YNFKEQ in the germline V gene. The V end was cut by 3 bases, the J end by 1 base, with 13 bases between.

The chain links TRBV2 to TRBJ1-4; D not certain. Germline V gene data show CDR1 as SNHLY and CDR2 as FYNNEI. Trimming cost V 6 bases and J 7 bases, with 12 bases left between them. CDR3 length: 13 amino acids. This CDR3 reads CASSADKPEKLFF. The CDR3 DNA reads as TGTGCCAGCAGCGCCGACAAGCCTGAAAAACTGTTTTTT.

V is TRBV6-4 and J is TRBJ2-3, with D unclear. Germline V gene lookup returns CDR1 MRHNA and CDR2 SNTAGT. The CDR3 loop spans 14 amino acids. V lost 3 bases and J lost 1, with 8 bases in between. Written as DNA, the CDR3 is TGTGCCAGCAGTGAAATGTGGGGCACAGATACGCAGTATTTT. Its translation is CASSEMWGTDTQYF.

The CDR3 reads CARGQVDYEQYF. The CDR3 DNA follows: TGCGCCCGGGGACAGGTAGACTACGAGCAGTACTTC. The rearrangement joins TRBV23-1 to TRBJ2-7; the match to TRBD1 covers 8 bases. TRBV23-1 is identified as an open reading frame with a role that is uncertain. This CDR3 is built from 12 residues. J lost 3 bases, V lost 11 bases, and 6 bases had no gene match.

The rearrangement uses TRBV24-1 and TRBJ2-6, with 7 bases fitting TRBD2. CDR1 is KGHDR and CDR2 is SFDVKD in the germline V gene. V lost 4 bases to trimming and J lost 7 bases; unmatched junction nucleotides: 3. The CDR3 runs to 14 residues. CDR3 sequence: CATSDPGGANVLTF. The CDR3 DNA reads TGTGCCACCAGTGACCCGGGGGGAGCCAACGTCCTGACTTTC.